Below, 29 T cell receptor beta chains from the same sample are listed, as sequenced in a study of T cell responses to AZD1222 COVID-19 vaccine. Repertoires were generated with immunoSEQ multiplex PCR, while TCRdb's copy carries only in-frame clones and drops some. The table lists over 110,000 clones, approximately 90% of them singletons. The source was peripheral blood, collected on day 0 of AZD1222 vaccination. These receptors all stem from an adult in good health.

The chain carries TRBV3-1 (or the pseudogene TRBV3-2) and TRBJ1-5; 7 bases fit TRBD1. This CDR3 spans 14 amino acids. V was clipped by 1 base and J by 5 bases; unmatched bases: 2. Germline values: CDR1 LGHDT, CDR2 YNNKEL (reference sequence). CDR3 region: CASSQGGGDQPQHF. CDR3 coding DNA: TGTGCCAGCAGCCAAGGAGGGGGCGATCAGCCCCAGCATTTT.

This clone appeared once. The chain has TRBV6-2 or TRBV6-3 and TRBJ2-2, with D tentatively TRBD2 (6 bases). This CDR3 contains 15 residues. Trimming removed 4 bases at V and 5 bases at J, with 14 bases between. Germline V gene sequence: CDR1 MNHEY, CDR2 SVGEGT. CDR3 loop: CASSWVRAGTGELFF. The CDR3 region has the DNA TGTGCCAGCAGTTGGGTGAGGGCGGGGACCGGGGAGCTGTTTTTT.

The chain has TRBV5-1 and TRBJ2-5, with 10 bases that match TRBD2. The CDR3 totals 16 residues. Germline loops: CDR1 SGHRS, CDR2 YFSETQ. J was trimmed by 4 bases and V by 4 bases; bases with no gene match: 10. DNA of the CDR3: TGCGCCAGCAGCCCCACCCCCCGACTAGCGGGAGAGACCCAGTACTTC. Protein: CASSPTPRLAGETQYF. The entire variable domain, with the rest obtained from reference TRBV5-1 and TRBJ2-5, is as follows: KAGVTQTPRYLIKTRGQQVTLSCSPISGHRSVSWYQQTPGQGLQFLFEYFSETQRNKGNFPGRFSGRQFSNSRSEMNVSTLELGDSALYLCASSPTPRLAGETQYFGPGTRLLVL.

This rearrangement joins TRBV7-9 to TRBJ1-2; D is possibly TRBD1 (5 bases). Germline V CDR1 and CDR2: SEHNR, FQNEAQ (reference sequence). CDR3 length: 15 residues. Trimming stripped 4 bases from V and 3 bases from J, with 15 bases between. The CDR3 loop is CASSSRGLGDYGYTF. DNA of the CDR3: TGTGCCAGCAGCTCCCGGGGCCTGGGGGACTATGGCTACACCTTC.

The CDR3, as DNA: TGTGCCAGCAGCCCTGGACAGGGTGCAGATACGCAGTATTTT. Its translation: CASSPGQGADTQYF. V gene TRBV11-1 combines with J gene TRBJ2-3, with 8 bases that match TRBD1. Germline CDR1 and CDR2: SGHAT and FQDESV (reference sequence). This CDR3 comprises 14 residues. V lost 5 bases, J lost 4 bases, and 5 bases stayed unmatched.

The chain carries TRBV28 and TRBJ1-4, with 7 nucleotides matching TRBD1. Germline loops: CDR1 MDHEN, CDR2 SYDVKM. J gave up 5 bases and V 5 bases, and 8 bases lay outside the gene matches. The length of the CDR3 is 15 residues. CDR3 region: CASSAPGGGNEKLFF. The CDR3 DNA reads as TGTGCCAGCAGTGCCCCAGGGGGAGGGAATGAAAAACTGTTTTTT. The whole variable domain, remainder taken from reference TRBV28 and TRBJ1-4, is DVKVTQSSRYLVKRTGEKVFLECVQDMDHENMFWYRQDPGLGLRLIYFSYDVKMKEKGDIPEGYSVSREKKERFSLILESASTNQTSMYLCASSAPGGGNEKLFFGSGTQLSVL.

The V and J genes are TRBV27 and TRBJ2-7, with D possibly being TRBD2 (5 bases). Trimming removed 4 bases from V and 1 base from J, with 8 bases in between. CDR1 and CDR2 from the germline V gene are MNHEY and SMNVEV (reference sequence). This CDR3 spans 13 amino acids. The CDR3 region is CASSSSGSYEQYF. CDR3 in DNA: TGTGCCAGCAGTTCCTCGGGGTCCTACGAGCAGTACTTC.

CDR3 protein: CASSSQNTEAFF. CDR3 coding DNA: TGTGCCAGCAGCTCCCAGAACACTGAAGCTTTCTTT. The chain carries TRBV7-2 and TRBJ1-1; D is uncertain. Germline V CDR1 and CDR2: SGHTA, FQGNSA. The CDR3 extends over 12 amino acids. Deletions cut 4 bases from V and 1 base from J, with 4 bases between.

The rearrangement joins TRBV27 to TRBJ1-5; D call uncertain. The germline V gene has CDR1 MNHEY and CDR2 SMNVEV (reference sequence). Trimming took off 2 bases at V and 2 bases at J, with 16 bases between the two ends. The CDR3 contains 17 residues. CDR3 loop: CASSLPALRAGNQPQHF. CDR3 nucleotides: TGTGCCAGCAGTTTACCCGCCCTGAGGGCGGGCAATCAGCCCCAGCATTTT.

The genes are TRBV2 and TRBJ1-1; D perhaps matches TRBD1 (6 bases). Germline CDR1 SNHLY, CDR2 FYNNEI. V lost 10 bases to trimming and J lost 6 bases, with 12 bases between them. The CDR3 has 11 residues. CDR3 protein: CATYSGAEAFF. The CDR3 nucleotides read TGTGCCACCTACTCAGGGGCTGAAGCTTTCTTT.

This chain joins TRBV24-1 and TRBJ2-1; TRBD2 is a possible D gene (6 bases). V was shortened by 3 bases and J by 10 bases, with 18 bases between the two germline ends. Germline CDR1 reads KGHDR; CDR2 reads SFDVKD. The CDR3 consists of 15 residues. CDR3: CATSDPQRRGGEQFF. The CDR3 DNA sequence: TGTGCCACCAGTGATCCCCAGAGGCGGGGTGGAGAGCAGTTCTTC.

The V and J genes are TRBV5-6 and TRBJ2-3; D remains ambiguous. CDR3 length: 11 amino acids. V gave up 2 bases and J gave up 2 bases, with 0 bases separating them. CDR1 and CDR2 from the germline V gene are SGHDT and YYEEEE. The CDR3 here is CASSFTDTQYF. Here the CDR3 DNA reads TGTGCCAGCAGCTTCACAGATACGCAGTATTTT. Filled out from reference TRBV5-6 and TRBJ2-3, the complete variable domain reads DAGVTQSPTHLIKTRGQQVTLRCSPKSGHDTVSWYQQALGQGPQFIFQYYEEEERQRGNFPDRFSGHQFPNYSSELNVNALLLGDSALYLCASSFTDTQYFGPGTRLTVL.

This clone is a singleton in its sample. The V and J genes are TRBV5-1 and TRBJ2-7; 9 bases match TRBD1. The ends lost 0 bases at V and 2 bases at J; junction bases unmatched: 3. CDR1 and CDR2 (germline): SGHRS, YFSETQ. The CDR3 runs to 15 residues. The CDR3 loop reads CASSLGDRDTYEQYF. The DNA for the CDR3 is TGCGCCAGCAGCTTGGGGGACAGGGACACCTACGAGCAGTACTTC.

This chain joins TRBV5-1 and TRBJ1-2; D is unresolved. This CDR3 has 17 amino acids. Germline loops: CDR1 SGHRS, CDR2 YFSETQ. V was shortened by 4 bases and J by 0 bases, with 19 bases between the two germline ends. CDR3 coding DNA: TGCGCCAGCAGCCTCCTATCACCCCTTTGGCCTAACTATGGCTACACCTTC. Translation gives CASSLLSPLWPNYGYTF.

The J gene is TRBJ1-1, the V gene TRBV11-2; TRBD1 might be the D (5 bases). Germline CDR1 is SGHAT and CDR2 is FQNNGV. This CDR3 is 15 amino acids long. The V end lost 8 bases, the J end lost 0 bases, and 16 bases lay between the germline ends. CDR3 nucleotide sequence: TGTGCCAGCGGGGCAAGTTGGCCAATGAACACTGAAGCTTTCTTT. It encodes CASGASWPMNTEAFF.

V and J are TRBV27 and TRBJ2-5; 7 bases agree with TRBD2. Trimming removed 7 bases from V and 4 bases from J; junction bases left unmatched: 12. CDR1 is MNHEY and CDR2 is SMNVEV in the germline V gene (reference sequence). The CDR3 loop spans 15 amino acids. CDR3 loop: CASKHGRELGETQYF. The CDR3 DNA reads as TGTGCCAGCAAACATGGGCGGGAGCTCGGAGAGACCCAGTACTTC.

The V call is TRBV9, the J call TRBJ2-1; D gene unclear. The CDR3 consists of 15 residues. V dropped 3 bases and J dropped 4 bases, with 14 bases sitting between them. CDR1 is SGDLS and CDR2 is YYNGEE in the germline V gene. The CDR3 nucleotides are TGTGCCAGCAGCGCAGGTGGAGAAGGTTACAATGAGCAGTTCTTC. The encoded protein is CASSAGGEGYNEQFF.

The chain recombines TRBV19 with TRBJ2-3, with D perhaps matching TRBD2 (6 bases). CDR3 length equals 16 residues. The germline CDR1 and CDR2 sequences are LNHDA and SQIVND (reference sequence). V dropped 0 bases and J dropped 2 bases, with 12 bases sitting between them. In DNA, the CDR3 is TGTGCCAGTAGTATAGAGGGAGGACTGATCACAGATACGCAGTATTTT. It is translated as CASSIEGGLITDTQYF.

The chain couples TRBV7-2 to TRBJ1-5; tentative D call: TRBD1 (6 bases). Germline V gives CDR1 SGHTA, CDR2 FQGNSA. This CDR3 comprises 15 residues. Trimming took 5 bases from V and 0 from J, leaving 11 bases between them. The CDR3 nucleotides read TGTGCCAGCAGCGGACAGCCTTATAGCAATCAGCCCCAGCATTTT. This translates into CASSGQPYSNQPQHF.

In this sample, this clone turned up once. This chain joins TRBV7-9 and TRBJ1-2; perhaps TRBD1 as D (6 bases). Germline loops: CDR1 SEHNR, CDR2 FQNEAQ (reference sequence). The CDR3 is 15 amino acids. The ends were cut back, 4 bases at V and 8 bases at J, with 20 bases in the middle. The CDR3 spells CASSSSKEGVHGYTF. In DNA, the CDR3 is TGTGCCAGCAGCTCCAGCAAAGAGGGGGTGCACGGCTACACCTTC.

The chain couples TRBV5-8 to TRBJ1-2; maybe TRBD1 (5 bases). The CDR3 runs 15 residues. The V and J ends lost 10 bases and 5 bases respectively, with 24 bases between them. The V gene's germline CDR1 is SGHTS and CDR2 YDEGEE. The CDR3 coding sequence is TGTGCCGCGAGGGACGGTCTTACCGATCGGTATGGCTACACCTTC. Its protein product is CAARDGLTDRYGYTF.

The chain links TRBV6-1 to TRBJ1-2; a possible D gene is TRBD1 (6 bases). The germline CDR1 and CDR2 sequences are MNHNS and SASEGT. This CDR3 region has 13 residues. V gave up 3 bases and J gave up 8 bases, with 13 bases separating them. The DNA of the CDR3 is TGTGCCAGCAGTGAGATGGGGGCTGGGGGCTACACCTTC. Protein: CASSEMGAGGYTF.

The J gene is TRBJ2-1, the V gene TRBV5-4, with D tentatively TRBD1 (5 bases). This CDR3 has 15 residues. The ends were cut back, 1 base at V and 7 bases at J, with 15 bases in the middle. Germline V gene data show CDR1 as SGHNT and CDR2 as YYREEE (reference sequence). This CDR3 is CASSLTTVVLNEQFF. In nucleotides, the CDR3 is TGTGCCAGCAGCTTGACGACAGTCGTGCTGAATGAGCAGTTCTTC.

The rearrangement joins TRBV27 to TRBJ1-2; no clear D gene. CDR1 and CDR2 (germline): MNHEY, SMNVEV (reference sequence). The CDR3 has 13 residues. V lost 2 bases, J lost 1 base, and 5 bases lay in between. The CDR3 nucleotides are TGTGCCAGCAGTTTAAAGGATAACTATGGCTACACCTTC. Its protein is CASSLKDNYGYTF.

The rearrangement links TRBV5-1 to TRBJ2-3; 9 bases are shared with TRBD1. CDR1 is SGHRS, CDR2 YFSETQ, per germline. Germline trimming cut 7 bases from V and 3 bases from J; bases unmatched to any gene: 6. The CDR3 contains 14 residues. CDR3 bases: TGCGCCAGCCGACCGACAGGGGGGACAGATACGCAGTATTTT. As protein: CASRPTGGTDTQYF.

This clone was recorded only once. The chain links TRBV5-1 to TRBJ1-2; tentatively, D is TRBD1 (6 bases). Germline V gene data show CDR1 as SGHRS and CDR2 as YFSETQ. V was trimmed by 3 bases and J by 8 bases, leaving 20 bases between them. CDR3 length equals 15 residues. CDR3 DNA sequence: TGCGCCAGCAGCTCAAATACACCGGGACATAACGGCTACACCTTC. It encodes CASSSNTPGHNGYTF. The complete variable domain, with remaining parts taken from reference TRBV5-1 and TRBJ1-2, reads KAGVTQTPRYLIKTRGQQVTLSCSPISGHRSVSWYQQTPGQGLQFLFEYFSETQRNKGNFPGRFSGRQFSNSRSEMNVSTLELGDSALYLCASSSNTPGHNGYTFGSGTRLTVV.

The genes are TRBV28 and TRBJ1-4; maybe TRBD1 (5 bases). This CDR3 comprises 17 residues. V lost 4 bases to trimming and J lost 5 bases, with 20 bases between them. Germline CDR1 and CDR2: MDHEN and SYDVKM. CDR3 region: CASSWLWEGPTNEKLFF. CDR3 DNA sequence: TGTGCCAGCAGTTGGTTATGGGAGGGGCCTACAAATGAAAAACTGTTTTTT.

The chain couples TRBV11-2 to TRBJ2-3; the D is unclear. The CDR3 consists of 15 residues. Looked up from germline, CDR1 is SGHAT and CDR2 is FQNNGV. V shed 2 bases and J shed 0 bases, with 9 bases lying between them. The CDR3 nucleotides are TGTGCCAGCAGCTTACACGTCGCTAGCACAGATACGCAGTATTTT. Translating it yields CASSLHVASTDTQYF.

The chain recombines TRBV11-2 with TRBJ2-7; weak D call: TRBD2 (6 bases). This CDR3 contains 16 residues. Trimming pared 1 base from V and 6 bases from J, leaving 19 bases between. Germline V gene sequence: CDR1 SGHAT, CDR2 FQNNGV. This chain's CDR3 is CASSLGIGGIFGEQYF. For the CDR3, the DNA is TGTGCCAGCAGCTTAGGAATCGGCGGGATCTTCGGCGAGCAGTACTTC.